This T cell receptor beta chain stems from a study of Graves' ophthalmopathy and Graves' hyperthyroidism. Amplification of TCR beta CDR3 regions used RNA transcripts. The authors performed first-round RT-PCR with HTBI primers and then a second-round multiplex PCR. TCRdb fed the multiplex PCR reads into MiXCR, producing one record per CDR3 protein. Of approximately 210,000 distinct CDR3 sequences in the sample, roughly 21% were seen once. This clonotype was seen many times. The antigen is unknown. Uncontrolled infections, other autoimmune diseases, pregnancy or lactation barred patients from enrollment. Points from the study as a whole: Blood also held most thyroid clonotypes expanded above 0.001 frequency.

Trimming took 3 bases from V and 4 from J, leaving 12 bases between them. This CDR3 comprises 14 residues. V gene TRBV12-3 or TRBV12-4 combines with J gene TRBJ1-2; TRBD1 might be the D (6 bases). This clonotype originated in a woman between 50 and 59 years old with Graves' ophthalmopathy. Sequenced input: peripheral blood. The CDR3 nucleotides read TGTGCCAGCAGTTTCAGGGGACGGCTCTATGGCTACACCTTC. Protein sequence: CASSFRGRLYGYTF.